This T cell receptor (beta chain) is drawn from a study of blood T cells in healthy people across ages. Points from the study as a whole: With age, beta diversity per million T cells declined roughly linearly, significantly by 30 to 50.

This clonotype was observed once. Its specificity is unknown. Together with a sample-barcoded 5' primer, a J-beta primer mix was included in a second PCR lasting about 7 to 11 cycles. Per-sample output comprised a minimum of 2.5 million paired-end reads containing CDR3. TCRdb reanalysed the 5' RACE reads using MiXCR and keeps one entry per CDR3 protein. This table holds roughly 720,000 distinct CDR3 sequences, about 53% found once. The germline V gene has CDR1 SQVTM and CDR2 ANQGSEA. The CDR3 length is 12 residues. Sequencing was done on a sample of blood. This TCR came from a man of 80 years or more in good health. This chain uses TRBV29-1 with TRBJ2-5; TRBD1 agrees at 8 bases. The better agreement between TRBJ2-1 and the DNA end casts doubt on the J call. In nucleotides, the CDR3 is TGCAGCGGTACAGGGGGTCAAGAGACCCAGTTCTTC. Amino acid sequence: CSGTGGQETQFF.